The entry that follows covers one T cell receptor beta chain sequence. Its antigen is still unknown. This sample is drawn from a study of identical twins. Study outcomes and limitations: Weaker excess twin sharing was observed in beta out-of-frame sequences. Alpha sequences out of frame and shared by twins had excess low generation probability.

Via MiXCR, TCRdb re-called the 5' RACE reads, giving one row per CDR3 protein. The sample consists of about 520,000 distinct CDR3 sequences, approximately 22% of them appearing once. Trimming left V 4 bases short and J 12 bases short, with 17 bases between. Germline values: CDR1 SGDLS, CDR2 YYNGEE. The CDR3 spans 12 residues. These data were also reused for a study on T cells expressing NK-cell markers. Per that study: These clonotypes, the leaders elsewhere, also led the CD3+CD56-NKG2C+ fraction in a handful of donors.

This TCR was recovered from a woman aged 18 to 35 in good health. The source material was CD4+ T cells sorted from blood. The chain uses TRBV9 and TRBJ2-7; D might be TRBD1 (5 bases). The CDR3 region has the DNA TGTGCCAGCAGCCCCGGCGGTGGGGCGTCGTACTTC. Protein product: CASSPGGGASYF.